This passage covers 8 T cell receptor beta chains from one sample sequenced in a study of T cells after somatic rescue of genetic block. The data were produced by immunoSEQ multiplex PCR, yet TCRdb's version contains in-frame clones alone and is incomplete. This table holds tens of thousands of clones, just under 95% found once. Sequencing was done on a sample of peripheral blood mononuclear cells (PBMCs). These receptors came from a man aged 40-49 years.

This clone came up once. CDR3 residues: CASSREGTVGEKLFF. DNA of the CDR3: TGCGCCAGCAGCCGAGAAGGGACAGTGGGTGAAAAACTGTTTTTT. The genes are TRBV4-1 and TRBJ1-4; 7 nucleotides line up with TRBD1. Germline assignment: CDR1 MGHRA and CDR2 YSYEKL. The CDR3 spans 15 residues. Trimming removed 4 bases from V and 7 bases from J; junction bases left unmatched: 9.

The CDR3: CASSGLAGEDNEQFF. The DNA of the CDR3 is TGTGCCAGCAGCGGGCTAGCGGGGGAAGACAATGAGCAGTTCTTC. This chain joins TRBV9 and TRBJ2-1, with 10 bases that match TRBD2. The germline V gene encodes CDR1 SGDLS and CDR2 YYNGEE. The V gene end was trimmed by 3 bases and the J gene end by 5 bases; junction bases not matched to a gene: 5. The CDR3 totals 15 residues.

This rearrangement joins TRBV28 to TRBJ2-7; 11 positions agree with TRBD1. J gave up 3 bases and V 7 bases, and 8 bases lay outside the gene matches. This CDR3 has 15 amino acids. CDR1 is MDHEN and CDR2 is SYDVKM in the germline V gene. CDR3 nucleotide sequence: TGTGCCAGCAAGGGGAGGGGACAGGGGGTCTACGAGCAGTACTTC. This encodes CASKGRGQGVYEQYF.

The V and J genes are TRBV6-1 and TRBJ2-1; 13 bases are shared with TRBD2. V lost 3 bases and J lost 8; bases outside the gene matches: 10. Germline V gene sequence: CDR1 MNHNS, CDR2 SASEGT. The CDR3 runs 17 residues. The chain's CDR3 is CASSEYEGLAGTHEQFF. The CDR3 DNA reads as TGTGCCAGCAGTGAGTACGAGGGACTAGCGGGAACACATGAGCAGTTCTTC.

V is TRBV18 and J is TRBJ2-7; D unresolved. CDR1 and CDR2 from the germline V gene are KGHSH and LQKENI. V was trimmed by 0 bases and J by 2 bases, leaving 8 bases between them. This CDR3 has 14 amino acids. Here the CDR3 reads CASSPPGPTYEQYF. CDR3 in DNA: TGTGCCAGCTCACCACCAGGGCCAACCTACGAGCAGTACTTC.

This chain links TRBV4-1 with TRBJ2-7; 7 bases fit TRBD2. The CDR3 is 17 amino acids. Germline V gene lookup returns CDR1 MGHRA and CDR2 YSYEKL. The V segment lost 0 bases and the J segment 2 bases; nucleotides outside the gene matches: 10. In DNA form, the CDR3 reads TGCGCCAGCAGCCAAGATTACGCGATAGCGGGCACCTACGAGCAGTACTTC. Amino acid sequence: CASSQDYAIAGTYEQYF.

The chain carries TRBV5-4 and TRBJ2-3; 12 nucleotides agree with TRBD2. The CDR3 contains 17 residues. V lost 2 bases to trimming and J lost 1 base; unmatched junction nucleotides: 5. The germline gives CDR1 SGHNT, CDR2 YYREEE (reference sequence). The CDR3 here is CASSFFRTSGGTDTQYF. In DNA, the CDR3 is TGTGCCAGCAGCTTCTTTCGGACTAGCGGGGGCACAGATACGCAGTATTTT.

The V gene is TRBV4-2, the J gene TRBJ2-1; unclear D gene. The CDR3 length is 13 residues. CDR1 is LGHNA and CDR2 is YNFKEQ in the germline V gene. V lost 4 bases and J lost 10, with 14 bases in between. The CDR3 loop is CASSRNSLAEQFF. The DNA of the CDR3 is TGTGCCAGCAGCCGGAACAGCCTGGCGGAGCAGTTCTTC.